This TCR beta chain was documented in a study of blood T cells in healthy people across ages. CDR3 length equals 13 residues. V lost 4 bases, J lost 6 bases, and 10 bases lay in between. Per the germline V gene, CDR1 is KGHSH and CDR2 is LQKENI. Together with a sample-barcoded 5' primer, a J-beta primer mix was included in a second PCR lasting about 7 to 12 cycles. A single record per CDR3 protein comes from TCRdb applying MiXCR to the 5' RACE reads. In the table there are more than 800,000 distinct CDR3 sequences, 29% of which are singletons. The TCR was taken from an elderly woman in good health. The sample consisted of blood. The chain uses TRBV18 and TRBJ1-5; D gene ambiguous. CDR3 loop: CASSLKEGQPQHF. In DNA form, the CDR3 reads TGTGCCAGCTCACTCAAAGAGGGTCAGCCCCAGCATTTT.